The T cell receptor (beta chain) under discussion was sequenced for a study of blood T cell repertoires in COVID-19. Overall study context: T cells, B-cell-depleted T cells, or PBMCs supplied cDNA or gDNA.

Using immunoSEQ multiplex PCR, the repertoire was profiled, and TCRdb retains in-frame clones only, with some absent. This sample yields about 120,000 clones, of which roughly 89% are seen a single time; about a fifth belongs to the top ten. The receptor was derived from a human donor with acute or convalescent COVID-19. The donor label of this sample is uncertain. Sequencing input: peripheral blood.

CDR3 nucleotide sequence: TGCGCCAGCAGCTTACGGACAACCTCCTACGAGCAGTACTTC. Translation: CASSLRTTSYEQYF. V is TRBV5-1 and J is TRBJ2-7; possibly TRBD1 for D (5 bases). V shed 2 bases and J shed 0 bases, with 9 bases lying between them. Germline CDR1 SGHRS, CDR2 YFSETQ. The CDR3 runs 14 residues.